The 21 T cell receptor beta chains below were found in one sample sequenced in a study of untreated major depressive disorder. Generated by immunoSEQ multiplex PCR, the TCRdb table keeps only in-frame clones and is missing some. The sample gives 10,000 to 15,000 clones, around 90% of which show up once; 1.7% is in the top ten. Study conclusions and caveats: CD4+ T cells from depressed patients used TRBV05-01 (Vbeta 5.1) more often than controls.

Their recognized antigens are unknown. The sequenced sample consisted of CD4+ T cells from PBMCs. These receptors were collected from a woman aged 30 to 39 with major depressive disorder.

V and J are TRBV6-1 and TRBJ1-2; 7 positions match TRBD1. V lost 3 bases to trimming and J lost 4 bases; unmatched junction nucleotides: 5. The CDR3 sequence is 14 residues long. From germline, CDR1 is MNHNS and CDR2 SASEGT. The DNA of the CDR3 is TGTGCCAGCAGTGACGACAGGGACTCCTATGGCTACACCTTC. Translation: CASSDDRDSYGYTF.

In its sample, this clone was seen once. The chain joins TRBV5-6 to TRBJ2-3; 8 positions agree with TRBD1. There are 16 residues in the CDR3. V was clipped by 5 bases and J by 9 bases; unmatched bases: 17. Germline lookup yields CDR1 SGHDT and CDR2 YYEEEE. CDR3 nucleotides: TGTGCCAGCAGGGGGGAGAGGACAGGGTACGTGGGGACGCAGTATTTT. It yields the protein CASRGERTGYVGTQYF.

The chain carries TRBV5-5 and TRBJ2-5; D uncertain. In germline, CDR1 is SGHKS, CDR2 YYEKEE (reference sequence). This CDR3 comprises 15 residues. V was cut by 2 bases and J by 1 base, with 12 bases left in between. The CDR3 reads CASSFQDLVQETQYF. CDR3 coding DNA: TGTGCCAGCAGCTTCCAGGATTTGGTCCAAGAGACCCAGTACTTC.

J is TRBJ2-7 and V is TRBV11-3; 10 nucleotides line up with TRBD1. The CDR3 contains 17 residues. Trimming at V came to 1 base and at J to 6 bases, leaving 12 bases not matched to a gene. Per the germline V gene, CDR1 is SGHNT and CDR2 is YENEEA. The DNA of the CDR3 is TGTGCCAGCAGCTTAGTTTCTCTCGGGACAGGGGTCGGCGAGCAGTACTTC. This encodes CASSLVSLGTGVGEQYF. The full variable domain, completed using reference TRBV11-3 and TRBJ2-7, is EAGVVQSPRYKIIEKKQPVAFWCNPISGHNTLYWYLQNLGQGPELLIRYENEEAVDDSQLPKDRFSAERLKGVDSTLKIQPAELGDSAVYLCASSLVSLGTGVGEQYFGPGTRLTVT.

This chain joins TRBV11-2 and TRBJ2-4; 13 bases match TRBD2. The CDR3 is made up of 17 amino acids. Per germline, CDR1 SGHAT and CDR2 FQNNGV. Losses at the gene ends were 2 bases for V and 4 bases for J; bases not matched to a gene: 5. The DNA of the CDR3 is TGTGCCAGCAGCTTATGGGGACTAGCGGGATCAAAAAACATTCAGTACTTC. Its protein is CASSLWGLAGSKNIQYF. Full variable domain (missing parts from reference TRBV11-2 and TRBJ2-4): EAGVAQSPRYKIIEKRQSVAFWCNPISGHATLYWYQQILGQGPKLLIQFQNNGVVDDSQLPKDRFSAERLKGVDSTLKIQPAKLEDSAVYLCASSLWGLAGSKNIQYFGAGTRLSVL.

The chain combines TRBV5-1 with TRBJ1-1; 10 bases fit TRBD1. Germline V gene data show CDR1 as SGHRS and CDR2 as YFSETQ. V trimming: 1 base; J trimming: 2 bases; junction bases outside the gene matches: 11. The CDR3 runs 18 residues. CDR3 protein: CASSLRQTGTGANTEAFF. The CDR3 DNA follows: TGCGCCAGCAGCTTGCGCCAGACCGGGACAGGGGCCAACACTGAAGCTTTCTTT.

The chain recombines TRBV19 with TRBJ2-1; TRBD2 agrees at 8 bases. V gave up 4 bases and J gave up 7 bases; unmatched junction bases: 3. The CDR3 extends over 13 amino acids. Per germline, CDR1 LNHDA and CDR2 SQIVND (reference sequence). CDR3: CASSTAGVNEQFF. The CDR3 bases are TGTGCCAGTAGTACAGCGGGAGTGAATGAGCAGTTCTTC. Complete variable domain (other parts from reference TRBV19 and TRBJ2-1): DGGITQSPKYLFRKEGQNVTLSCEQNLNHDAMYWYRQDPGQGLRLIYYSQIVNDFQKGDIAEGYSVSREKKESFPLTVTSAQKNPTAFYLCASSTAGVNEQFFGPGTRLTVL.

The chain joins TRBV29-1 to TRBJ2-5; TRBD2 aligns across 7 bases. Germline CDR1 is SQVTM and CDR2 is ANQGSEA. Trimming took 5 bases from V and 5 from J; bases not matched to a gene: 8. The CDR3 has 13 residues. The CDR3 coding sequence is TGCAGCGTTAACCGGGGAGGGAGCGAGACCCAGTACTTC. Amino acid sequence: CSVNRGGSETQYF.

This clone was detected a few times. This chain uses TRBV5-1 with TRBJ2-2; D not resolved. CDR1 is SGHRS, CDR2 YFSETQ, per germline. The CDR3 sequence is 15 residues long. V was clipped by 0 bases and J by 9 bases, with 15 bases between them. The CDR3 here is CASSLETGSPRELFF. The CDR3, as DNA: TGCGCCAGCAGCTTGGAGACTGGGTCCCCTCGGGAGCTGTTTTTT.

The V and J genes are TRBV4-3 and TRBJ2-3; no clear D. This CDR3 spans 15 amino acids. CDR1 and CDR2 from the germline V gene are LGHNA and YSLEER. Trimming took 2 bases from V and 1 from J, leaving 10 bases between them. CDR3 sequence: CASSQRKVGTDTQYF. The CDR3 bases are TGCGCCAGCAGCCAAAGGAAGGTCGGCACAGATACGCAGTATTTT.

CDR3 coding DNA: TGCGCCAGCAGGGGAGGGGTAACTAATGAAAAACTGTTTTTT. Translation gives CASRGGVTNEKLFF. The chain links TRBV5-1 to TRBJ1-4; D possibly corresponds to TRBD1 (5 bases). CDR1 and CDR2 (germline): SGHRS, YFSETQ. The V end was cut by 5 bases, the J end by 1 base, with 9 bases between. CDR3 size: 14 residues. Combining the CDR3 with reference TRBV5-1 and TRBJ1-4 gives the whole variable domain KAGVTQTPRYLIKTRGQQVTLSCSPISGHRSVSWYQQTPGQGLQFLFEYFSETQRNKGNFPGRFSGRQFSNSRSEMNVSTLELGDSALYLCASRGGVTNEKLFFGSGTQLSVL.

This chain joins TRBV28 and TRBJ2-5; TRBD1 is a possible D gene (5 bases). The ends were cut back, 6 bases at V and 5 bases at J, with 7 bases in the middle. Looked up from germline, CDR1 is MDHEN and CDR2 is SYDVKM. The CDR3 sequence is 11 residues long. CDR3 residues: CASRKGETQYF. The CDR3 nucleotides are TGTGCCAGCAGGAAGGGGGAGACCCAGTACTTC.

The rearrangement links TRBV4-1 to TRBJ1-1; weak D call: TRBD1 (6 bases). The CDR3 covers 13 residues. V was pared by 0 bases and J by 5 bases, with 7 bases between. Per the germline V gene, CDR1 is MGHRA and CDR2 is YSYEKL. CDR3 in DNA: TGCGCCAGCAGCCAAGAAGGGGGAACTGAAGCTTTCTTT. Protein product: CASSQEGGTEAFF.

The chain links TRBV11-2 to TRBJ2-5; the D is unclear. V was shortened by 4 bases and J by 3 bases, with 12 bases between the two germline ends. CDR1 and CDR2 from the germline V gene are SGHAT and FQNNGV. The CDR3 contains 14 residues. DNA of the CDR3: TGTGCCAGCAGCTCTACTCCTGTAAAAGAGACCCAGTACTTC. Residues: CASSSTPVKETQYF.

The rearrangement joins TRBV28 to TRBJ1-2, with a possible D match to TRBD1 (6 bases). Germline CDR1 is MDHEN and CDR2 is SYDVKM. Trimming removed 4 bases at V and 1 base at J, with 13 bases between. The CDR3 contains 15 residues. CDR3 in amino acids: CASSSGAGVNYGYTF. CDR3 coding DNA: TGTGCCAGCAGTTCGGGGGCAGGTGTTAACTATGGCTACACCTTC.

The chain employs TRBV11-2 and TRBJ1-2, with a tentative D call TRBD1 (5 bases). The V end lost 5 bases, the J end lost 0 bases, and 16 bases lay between the germline ends. Germline V lookup: CDR1 SGHAT, CDR2 FQNNGV. The CDR3 spans 16 residues. The CDR3 region is CASSPFSGRTNYGYTF. The DNA of the CDR3 is TGTGCCAGCAGCCCGTTTTCGGGACGGACTAACTATGGCTACACCTTC.

This clone occurred once. The genes are TRBV11-3 and TRBJ2-5; D is perhaps TRBD2 (5 bases). CDR3 length equals 14 residues. V shed 7 bases and J shed 5 bases, with 17 bases lying between them. The germline gives CDR1 SGHNT, CDR2 YENEEA. Here the CDR3 reads CASTGSGSWETQYF. DNA of the CDR3: TGTGCCAGCACCGGGTCGGGGAGTTGGGAGACCCAGTACTTC.

The V and J genes are TRBV28 and TRBJ2-5; D is uncertain. This CDR3 contains 14 residues. The V end lost 2 bases, the J end lost 5 bases, and 12 bases lay between the germline ends. Germline V CDR1 and CDR2: MDHEN, SYDVKM. CDR3 sequence: CASSLRIGWETQYF. The CDR3 region has the DNA TGTGCCAGCAGTTTAAGGATAGGCTGGGAGACCCAGTACTTC.

The chain links TRBV29-1 to TRBJ1-1; no clear D. This CDR3 comprises 13 residues. Germline V gene sequence: CDR1 SQVTM, CDR2 ANQGSEA. The V end was cut by 3 bases, the J end by 3 bases, with 11 bases between. The CDR3 is CSVEGGQDTEAFF. The CDR3, as DNA: TGCAGCGTTGAGGGTGGGCAGGACACTGAAGCTTTCTTT.

J is TRBJ1-4 and V is TRBV5-6, with a tentative D call TRBD1 (5 bases). The CDR3 spans 16 residues. V was clipped by 3 bases and J by 4 bases, with 16 bases between them. The germline V gene has CDR1 SGHDT and CDR2 YYEEEE. DNA of the CDR3: TGTGCCAGCAGCTATTTGGAAACAGGACTTAATGAAAAACTGTTTTTT. Translation gives CASSYLETGLNEKLFF.

The V and J genes are TRBV10-3 and TRBJ1-4; possibly TRBD1 for D (5 bases). The CDR3 is 13 residues long. The ends were cut back, 4 bases at V and 5 bases at J, with 8 bases in the middle. Germline V lookup: CDR1 ENHRY, CDR2 SYGVKD. CDR3 residues: CAISGGTNEKLFF. The CDR3 DNA follows: TGTGCCATCAGTGGGGGGACCAATGAAAAACTGTTTTTT.